The 12 T cell receptor beta chains below come from one sample, sequenced in a study of T-cell memory formation after mild COVID-19. In TCRdb, the 5' RACE reads were re-called with MiXCR into one record per CDR3 protein. The table has tens of thousands of distinct CDR3 sequences, 7.3% seen once; the top ten hold roughly 1.4%. The sequenced sample was PBMCs or a T cell subset sorted from them (not recorded which). Receptors were obtained from a young man who had mild COVID-19 (a few samples of this study predate the infection). Cell type and time point are not known.

The rearrangement joins TRBV7-6 to TRBJ1-1; 8 nucleotides align to TRBD1. The CDR3 length is 15 residues. Germline trimming cut 5 bases from V and 6 bases from J; bases unmatched to any gene: 11. Germline V gene lookup returns CDR1 SGHVS and CDR2 FNYEAQ. The CDR3 region is CASSLRTGLRPEAFF. The CDR3 region has the DNA TGTGCCAGCAGCCTAAGGACAGGGCTGAGGCCTGAAGCTTTCTTT.

This clonotype was counted only a few times. The rearrangement joins TRBV5-1 to TRBJ2-5, with 14 bases aligning to TRBD2. CDR1 and CDR2 from the germline V gene are SGHRS and YFSETQ. J gave up 2 bases and V 7 bases, and 10 bases lay outside the gene matches. CDR3 length equals 17 residues. CDR3 loop: CASALGTSGGLQETQYF. The DNA of the CDR3 is TGCGCCAGCGCACTCGGGACTAGCGGGGGTTTGCAAGAGACCCAGTACTTC.

This rearrangement joins TRBV10-3 to TRBJ1-5; perhaps TRBD1 as D (5 bases). CDR1 ENHRY and CDR2 SYGVKD come from the germline V gene. The CDR3 has 14 amino acids. Trimming cost V 2 bases and J 8 bases, with 13 bases left between them. The CDR3 DNA is TGTGCCATCAGTGAGAGGGGATTTAATGAGCCCCAGCATTTT. Protein: CAISERGFNEPQHF.

This clonotype was picked up a small number of times. The chain uses TRBV18 and TRBJ1-1; no clear D gene. Trimming pared 3 bases from V and 4 bases from J, leaving 15 bases between. The CDR3 has 15 amino acids. CDR1 is KGHSH, CDR2 LQKENI, per germline. CDR3 in amino acids: CASSPGSGDGTEAFF. The CDR3 DNA is TGTGCCAGCTCACCGGGGTCCGGCGACGGCACTGAAGCTTTCTTT. The complete variable domain, with remaining parts taken from reference TRBV18 and TRBJ1-1, reads NAGVMQNPRHLVRRRGQEARLRCSPMKGHSHVYWYRQLPEEGLKFMVYLQKENIIDESGMPKERFSAEFPKEGPSILRIQQVVRGDSAAYFCASSPGSGDGTEAFFGQGTRLTVV.

J is TRBJ1-5 and V is TRBV29-1; D gene uncertain. Germline assignment: CDR1 SQVTM and CDR2 ANQGSEA. The V gene lost 2 bases and the J gene lost 5 bases, with 10 bases spanning the gap. The CDR3 loop spans 13 amino acids. The CDR3 protein is CSVESAPDQPQHF. Written as DNA, the CDR3 is TGCAGCGTTGAATCGGCCCCCGATCAGCCCCAGCATTTT.

This clonotype was recorded a few times. The V call is TRBV5-1, the J call TRBJ1-1; D gene uncertain. The germline CDR1 and CDR2 sequences are SGHRS and YFSETQ. The V gene lost 4 bases and the J gene lost 1 base, with 8 bases spanning the gap. The CDR3 is 13 residues long. As DNA, the CDR3 is TGCGCCAGCAGCCCTCCCGCGAACACTGAAGCTTTCTTT. Amino acids: CASSPPANTEAFF.

This clonotype was recorded a few times. The chain joins TRBV5-1 to TRBJ1-1; TRBD1 might be the D (5 bases). V shed 4 bases and J shed 1 base, with 8 bases lying between them. Germline-derived CDR1 and CDR2 are SGHRS and YFSETQ. The CDR3 is made up of 13 amino acids. The DNA for the CDR3 is TGCGCCAGCAGCGAACAGGCGAACACTGAAGCTTTCTTT. It yields the protein CASSEQANTEAFF.

This clonotype was counted between two and nine times. The V call is TRBV7-2, the J call TRBJ2-5; D is possibly TRBD1 (8 bases). The CDR3 has 15 residues. Germline V gives CDR1 SGHTA, CDR2 FQGNSA. V dropped 5 bases and J dropped 4 bases, with 17 bases sitting between them. For the CDR3, the DNA is TGTGCCAGCAGCCGCCGGACAGGGAGGGCAGAGACCCAGTACTTC. Protein: CASSRRTGRAETQYF.

The CDR3 loop reads CSARSSGRVNQPQHF. CDR3 nucleotides: TGCAGTGCTAGGTCGTCAGGACGTGTAAATCAGCCCCAGCATTTT. This chain links TRBV20-1 with TRBJ1-5; no clear D gene. Germline loops: CDR1 DFQATT, CDR2 SNEGSKA (reference sequence). Trimming pared 3 bases from V and 4 bases from J, leaving 16 bases between. The CDR3 is made up of 15 amino acids.

The J gene is TRBJ1-1, the V gene TRBV12-3 or TRBV12-4, with TRBD1 matching over 9 bases. The V and J ends lost 0 bases and 7 bases, in that order; junction bases with no gene match: 6. The CDR3 extends over 15 amino acids. As DNA, the CDR3 is TGTGCCAGCAGTTTAGCGGACAGGGGAGGGGGTGAAGCTTTCTTT. Amino acids: CASSLADRGGGEAFF.

This clonotype was counted ten times or more. The chain has TRBV7-9 and TRBJ2-1, with D uncertain. Looked up from germline, CDR1 is SEHNR and CDR2 is FQNEAQ (reference sequence). The CDR3 is made up of 13 amino acids. The V end lost 1 base, the J end lost 12 bases, and 13 bases lay between the germline ends. The CDR3 DNA reads as TGTGCCAGCAGCTTAGGACTGGGTTGGGCGCAGTTCTTC. Encoded protein: CASSLGLGWAQFF.

This rearrangement joins TRBV3-1 to TRBJ2-3; the match to TRBD2 covers 10 bases. This CDR3 region has 17 residues. V gave up 1 base and J gave up 2 bases; unmatched junction bases: 6. Germline lookup yields CDR1 LGHDT and CDR2 YNNKEL (reference sequence). In DNA form, the CDR3 reads TGTGCCAGCAGCCAAGTGAAGCGGGGGGGCGCCACAGATACGCAGTATTTT. This encodes CASSQVKRGGATDTQYF.